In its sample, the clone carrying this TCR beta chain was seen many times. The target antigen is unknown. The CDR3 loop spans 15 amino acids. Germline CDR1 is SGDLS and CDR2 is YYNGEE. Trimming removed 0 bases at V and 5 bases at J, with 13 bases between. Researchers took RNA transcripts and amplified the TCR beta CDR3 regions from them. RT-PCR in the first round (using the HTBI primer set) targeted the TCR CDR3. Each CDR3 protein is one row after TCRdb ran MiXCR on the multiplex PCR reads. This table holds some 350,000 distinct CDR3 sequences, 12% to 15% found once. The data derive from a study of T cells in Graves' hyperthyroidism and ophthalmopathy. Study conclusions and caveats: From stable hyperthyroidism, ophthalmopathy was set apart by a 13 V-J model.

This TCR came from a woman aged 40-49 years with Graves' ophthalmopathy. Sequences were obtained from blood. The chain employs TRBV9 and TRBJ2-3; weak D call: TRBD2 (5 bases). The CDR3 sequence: CASSVGAWERDTQYF. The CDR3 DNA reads TGTGCCAGCAGCGTAGGGGCCTGGGAGAGAGATACGCAGTATTTT. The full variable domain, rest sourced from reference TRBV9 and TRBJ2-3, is DSGVTQTPKHLITATGQRVTLRCSPRSGDLSVYWYQQSLDQGLQFLIQYYNGEERAKGNILERFSAQQFPDLHSELNLSSLELGDSALYFCASSVGAWERDTQYFGPGTRLTVL.